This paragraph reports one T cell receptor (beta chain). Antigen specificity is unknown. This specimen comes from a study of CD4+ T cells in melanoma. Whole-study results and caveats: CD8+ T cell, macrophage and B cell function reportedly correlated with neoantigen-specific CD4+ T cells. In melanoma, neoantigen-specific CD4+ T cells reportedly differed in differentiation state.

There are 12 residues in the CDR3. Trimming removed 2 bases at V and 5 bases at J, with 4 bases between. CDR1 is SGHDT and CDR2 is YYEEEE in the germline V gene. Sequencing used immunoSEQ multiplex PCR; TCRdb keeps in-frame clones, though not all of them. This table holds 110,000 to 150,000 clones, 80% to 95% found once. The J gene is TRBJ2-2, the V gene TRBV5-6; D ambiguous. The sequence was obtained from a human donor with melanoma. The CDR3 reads CASSLLTGELFF. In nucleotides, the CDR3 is TGTGCCAGCAGCTTATTGACCGGGGAGCTGTTTTTT. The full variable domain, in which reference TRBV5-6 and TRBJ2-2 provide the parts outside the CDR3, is DAGVTQSPTHLIKTRGQQVTLRCSPKSGHDTVSWYQQALGQGPQFIFQYYEEEERQRGNFPDRFSGHQFPNYSSELNVNALLLGDSALYLCASSLLTGELFFGEGSRLTVL.